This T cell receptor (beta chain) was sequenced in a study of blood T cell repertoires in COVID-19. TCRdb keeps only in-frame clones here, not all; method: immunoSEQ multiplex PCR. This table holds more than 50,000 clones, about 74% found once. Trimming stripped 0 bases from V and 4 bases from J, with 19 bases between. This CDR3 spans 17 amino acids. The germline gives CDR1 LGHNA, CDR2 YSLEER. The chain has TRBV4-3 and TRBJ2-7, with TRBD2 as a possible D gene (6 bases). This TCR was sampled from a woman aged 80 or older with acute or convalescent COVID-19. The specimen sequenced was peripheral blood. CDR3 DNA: TGCGCCAGCAGCCAAGAAACCGGGAGACTTATGGATTACGAGCAGTACTTC. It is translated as CASSQETGRLMDYEQYF.